This TCR beta chain is from a study of T cells in tumors after PD-1 blockade. About the study: Daily vismodegib 150 mg continued in a subset of anti-PD-1-treated patients.

Per the germline V gene, CDR1 is SGHVS and CDR2 is FQNEAQ. The CDR3 runs 15 residues. The V segment lost 5 bases and the J segment 0 bases; nucleotides outside the gene matches: 4. Genomic DNA template from tumor biopsies or peripheral blood, roughly 616 ng to 6,500 ng input. The protocol was immunoSEQ multiplex PCR, while the TCRdb copy is restricted to in-frame clones and leaves out a portion. This table holds over 60,000 clones, 74% found once. Sequencing used PBMCs, obtained after anti-PD-1 treatment. The source of this sequence is a human donor with basal cell carcinoma. The rearrangement joins TRBV7-8 to TRBJ1-3; 7 bases align to TRBD1. Written as DNA, the CDR3 is TGTGCCAGCAGCGGAAGGGACAGCTCTGGAAACACCATATATTTT. It is translated as CASSGRDSSGNTIYF.